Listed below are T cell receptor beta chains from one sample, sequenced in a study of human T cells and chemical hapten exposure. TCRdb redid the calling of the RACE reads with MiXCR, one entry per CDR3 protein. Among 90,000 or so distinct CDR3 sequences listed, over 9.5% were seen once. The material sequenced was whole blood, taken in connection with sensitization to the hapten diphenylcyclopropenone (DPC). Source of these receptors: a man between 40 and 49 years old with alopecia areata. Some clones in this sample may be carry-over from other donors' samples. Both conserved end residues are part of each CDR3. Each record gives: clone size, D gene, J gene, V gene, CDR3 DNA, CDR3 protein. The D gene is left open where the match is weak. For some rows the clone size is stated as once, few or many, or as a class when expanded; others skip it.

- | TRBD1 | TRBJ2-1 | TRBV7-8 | TGTGCCAGCAGCCCAGGACAGGTAAACTACAATGAGCAGTTCTTC | CASSPGQVNYNEQFF
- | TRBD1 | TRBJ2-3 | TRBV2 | TGTGCCAGCAGGGTGGACAGGGGCGCAGCAGATACGCAGTATTTT | CASRVDRGAADTQYF
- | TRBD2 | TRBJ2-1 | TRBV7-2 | TGTGCCAGCAGCCCGAGCGGGAGAACAGGTGAGCAGTTCTTC | CASSPSGRTGEQFF
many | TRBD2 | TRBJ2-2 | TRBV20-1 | TGCAGTGCTAGAGTACCGGGACTACGGGAGCTGTTTTTT | CSARVPGLRELFF
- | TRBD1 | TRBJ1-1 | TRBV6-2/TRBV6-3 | TGTGCCAGCAGGGGGGACAGGCTCGGAGATGAAGCTTTCTTT | CASRGDRLGDEAFF
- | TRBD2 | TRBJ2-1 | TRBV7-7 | TGTGCTAGCAGCTTAGGAAGGGGCGGGAGGACAAATGAGCAGTTCTTC | CASSLGRGGRTNEQFF
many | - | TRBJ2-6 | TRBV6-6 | TGTGCCAGCTTCTCTGGGGCCAACGTCCTGACTTTC | CASFSGANVLTF
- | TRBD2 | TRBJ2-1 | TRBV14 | TGTGCCAGCAGGGCGGGAGGGAGACCCGACAATGAGCAGTTCTTC | CASRAGGRPDNEQFF
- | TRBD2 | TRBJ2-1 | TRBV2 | TGTGCCAGCACAGCGGGGTGGGCCAATGAGCAGTTCTTC | CASTAGWANEQFF
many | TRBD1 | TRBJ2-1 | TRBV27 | TGTGCCAGCAACCTACAGGGGGCGCAATACAATGAGCAGTTCTTC | CASNLQGAQYNEQFF
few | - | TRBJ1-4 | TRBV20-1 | TGCAGTGCTAGAGCTCTCGCATTTGCAACTAATGAAAAACTGTTTTTT | CSARALAFATNEKLFF
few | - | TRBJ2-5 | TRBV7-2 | TGTGCCAGCAGCTTAGGTGGTCCGGGGGCGCGCCAAGAGACCCAGTACTTC | CASSLGGPGARQETQYF
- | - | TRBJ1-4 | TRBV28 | TGTGCCAGCAGGACCACCTCATGGGCGGCTAATGAAAAACTGTTTTTT | CASRTTSWAANEKLFF
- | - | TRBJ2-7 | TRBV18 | TGTGCCAGCTCTTTCCGGGGTCGGGTGGACGAGCAGTACTTC | CASSFRGRVDEQYF
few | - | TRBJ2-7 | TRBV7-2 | TGTGCCAGCAGCTTAGGGAGACAGAGCTACGAGCAGTACTTC | CASSLGRQSYEQYF
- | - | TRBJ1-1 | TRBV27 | TGTGCCAGCAGTCCCGGATCAGGGAAGACTGAAGCTTTCTTT | CASSPGSGKTEAFF
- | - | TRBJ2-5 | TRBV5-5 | TGTGCCAGCAGCTCAACTCTTGGGACCCAGTACTTC | CASSSTLGTQYF
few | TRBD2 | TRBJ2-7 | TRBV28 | TGTGCCAGCAGTTTATTAAGCGGGAATGCCTACGAGCAGTACTTC | CASSLLSGNAYEQYF
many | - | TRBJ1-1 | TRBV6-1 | TGTGCCAGCATCATCGAACCCTCGACCGTGACTGAAGCTTTCTTT | CASIIEPSTVTEAFF
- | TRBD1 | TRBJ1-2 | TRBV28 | TGTGCCAGCAGTGCAGGGGGAATCTATGGCTACACCTTC | CASSAGGIYGYTF
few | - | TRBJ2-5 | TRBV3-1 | TGTGCCAGCAGCCAAGAAAGAGCCTTGGCGGGAGAGACCCAGTACTTC | CASSQERALAGETQYF
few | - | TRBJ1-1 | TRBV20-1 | TGCAGTGCTAGAGTAAGGGTCGGATGGACTGAAGCTTTCTTT | CSARVRVGWTEAFF
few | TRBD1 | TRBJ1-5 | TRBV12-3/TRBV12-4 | TGTGCCAGCAGATGGGGACAGGGGGCAGGCAATCAGCCCCAGCATTTT | CASRWGQGAGNQPQHF
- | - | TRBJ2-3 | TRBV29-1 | TGCAGCGTCTCTTCGGGCTCAATGAGGGATACGCAGTATTTT | CSVSSGSMRDTQYF
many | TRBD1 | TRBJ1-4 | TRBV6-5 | TGTGCCAGTCAGGGGGCGGCTAATGAAAAACTGTTTTTT | CASQGAANEKLFF
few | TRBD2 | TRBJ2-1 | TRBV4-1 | TGCGCCAGCAGCCGAGACCTAGCGGGAGCGTTCAATGAGCAGTTCTTC | CASSRDLAGAFNEQFF
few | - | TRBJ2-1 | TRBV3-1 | TGTGCCAGCAGCCAAGAGTCAAGAACACTTTACAATGAGCAGTTCTTC | CASSQESRTLYNEQFF
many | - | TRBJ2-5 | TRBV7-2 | TGTGCCAGCAGCTTAATCGCCAGCCAAGAGACCCAGTACTTC | CASSLIASQETQYF
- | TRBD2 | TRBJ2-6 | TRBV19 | TGTGCCAGTAGTATAGCGGGGGGACGGCGGGCAGGGGCCAACGTCCTGACTTTC | CASSIAGGRRAGANVLTF
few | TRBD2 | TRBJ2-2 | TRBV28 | TGTGCCAGCAGTTTTCCCCAGGGACTAGCGAGTACCGGGGAGCTGTTTTTT | CASSFPQGLASTGELFF
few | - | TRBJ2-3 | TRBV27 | TGTGCCAGCAGTTTAAAAGGGGGAGTCACAGATACGCAGTATTTT | CASSLKGGVTDTQYF
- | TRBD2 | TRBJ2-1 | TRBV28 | TGTGCCAGCTCTGGGGGCGGGAGGATCTACAATGAGCAGTTCTTC | CASSGGGRIYNEQFF
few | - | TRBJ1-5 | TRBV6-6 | TGTGCCAGCAGTGATCTAACAGGGTTTTATCAGCCCCAGCATTTT | CASSDLTGFYQPQHF
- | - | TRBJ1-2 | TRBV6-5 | TGTGCCAGCAGTGACGCCTTTTCGTCGCTCAACTATGGCTACACCTTC | CASSDAFSSLNYGYTF
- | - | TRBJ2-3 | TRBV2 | TGTGCCAGCAGTGAGGGGCAGGTCACAGATACGCAGTATTTT | CASSEGQVTDTQYF
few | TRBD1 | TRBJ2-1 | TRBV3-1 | TGTGCCAGCAGCCAAGTTGGACAGGGGGCCTACAATGAGCAGTTCTTC | CASSQVGQGAYNEQFF
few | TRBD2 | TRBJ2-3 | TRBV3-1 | TGTGCCAGCAGCCAAGGGGTGGGAGGGCGGACAGATACGCAGTATTTT | CASSQGVGGRTDTQYF
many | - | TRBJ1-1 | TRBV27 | TGTGCCAGCAGTTTAGGGAGGAACACTGAAGCTTTCTTT | CASSLGRNTEAFF
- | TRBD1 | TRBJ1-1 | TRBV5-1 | TGCGCCAGCAGGGCAGGGGGCGGGAACACTGAAGCTTTCTTT | CASRAGGGNTEAFF
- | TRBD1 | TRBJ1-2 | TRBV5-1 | TGCGCCAGCAGCCCGGGACAGGGGTTACGGGGCTACACCTTC | CASSPGQGLRGYTF
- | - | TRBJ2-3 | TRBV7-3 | TGTGCCAGCAGCTTAGTAGTGGGCACAGATACGCAGTATTTT | CASSLVVGTDTQYF
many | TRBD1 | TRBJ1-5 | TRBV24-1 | TGTGCCACCCCCAGGGGGGCTCGGAATCAGCCCCAGCATTTT | CATPRGARNQPQHF
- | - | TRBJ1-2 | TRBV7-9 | TGTGCCAGCAGCTCACGGGGGAACTATGGCTACACCTTC | CASSSRGNYGYTF
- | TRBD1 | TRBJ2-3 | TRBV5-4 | TGTGCCAGCAGCTCCGGACAGGGGGCTCCGACAGATACGCAGTATTTT | CASSSGQGAPTDTQYF
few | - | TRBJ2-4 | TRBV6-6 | TGTGCCAGCAGTTATTTGGGCAGGGAGCTTCAGTACTTC | CASSYLGRELQYF
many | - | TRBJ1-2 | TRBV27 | TGTGCCAGCGGACAGACTTTATCCTTCGATGGCTACACCTTC | CASGQTLSFDGYTF
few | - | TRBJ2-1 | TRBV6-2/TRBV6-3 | TGTGCCAGCAGTTACTCTCACAGGGACAATGAGCAGTTCTTC | CASSYSHRDNEQFF
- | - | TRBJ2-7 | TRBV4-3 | TGCGCCAGCAGCCCCACTGTGGGCAGGGACGAGCAGTACTTC | CASSPTVGRDEQYF
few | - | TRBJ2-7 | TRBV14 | TGTGCCAGCAGCCAATTCCGGGAGCAGTACTTC | CASSQFREQYF
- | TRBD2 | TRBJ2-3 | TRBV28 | TGTGCCAGCAGCCTGTTGACCGGGACTAGCGGGAAACCCACAGATACGCAGTATTTT | CASSLLTGTSGKPTDTQYF
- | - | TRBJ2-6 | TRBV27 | TGTGCCAGCAGTTTGGACCCTGGGGCCAACGTCCTGACTTTC | CASSLDPGANVLTF
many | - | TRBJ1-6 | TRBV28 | TGTGCCAGCAGTTCAGAGGGACTTGCTAATTCACCCCTCCACTTT | CASSSEGLANSPLHF
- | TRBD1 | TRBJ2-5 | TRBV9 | TGTGCCAGCAGCTCAGGGGGAGAGACCCAGTACTTC | CASSSGGETQYF
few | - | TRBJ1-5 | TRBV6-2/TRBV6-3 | TGTGCCAGCAGTAAGGAAGTTTTGTCCGGGAAAGCTAGCAATCAGCCCCAGCATTTT | CASSKEVLSGKASNQPQHF
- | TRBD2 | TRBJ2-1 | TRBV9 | TGTGCCAGCAGCCCCAGCGGGAAACCAAATGAGCAGTTCTTC | CASSPSGKPNEQFF
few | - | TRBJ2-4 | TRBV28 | TGTGCCAGCAGTCCACCGTACAGGTTAAGTGTGACCAAAAACATTCAGTACTTC | CASSPPYRLSVTKNIQYF
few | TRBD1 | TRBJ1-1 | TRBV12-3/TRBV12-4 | TGTGCCAGCAGGCCACGGACAGGGTGGGATGAAGCTTTCTTT | CASRPRTGWDEAFF